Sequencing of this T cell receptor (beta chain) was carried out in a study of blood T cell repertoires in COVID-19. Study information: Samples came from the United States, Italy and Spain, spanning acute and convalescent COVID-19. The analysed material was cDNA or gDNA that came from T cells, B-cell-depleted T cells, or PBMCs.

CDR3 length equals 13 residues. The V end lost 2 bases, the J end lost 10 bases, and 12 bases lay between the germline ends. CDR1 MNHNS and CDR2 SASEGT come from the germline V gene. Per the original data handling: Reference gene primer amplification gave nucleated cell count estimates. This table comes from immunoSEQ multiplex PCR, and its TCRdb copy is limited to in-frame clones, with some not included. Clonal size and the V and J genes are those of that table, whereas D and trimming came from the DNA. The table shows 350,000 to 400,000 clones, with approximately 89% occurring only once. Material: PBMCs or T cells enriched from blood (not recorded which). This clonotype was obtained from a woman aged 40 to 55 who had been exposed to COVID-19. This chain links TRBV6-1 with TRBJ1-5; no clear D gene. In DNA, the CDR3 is TGTGCCAGCAGTGAAAAGGAGGATCGCCCCCAGCATTTT. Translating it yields CASSEKEDRPQHF.